The clone carrying this T cell receptor (beta chain) is judged medium-sized. The sample originates from a study of OX40 agonist ivuxolimab in advanced cancers. Study overall: Anti-PD-1, anti-PD-L1 or anti-CTLA-4 therapy given earlier was allowed, and approximately 43% had some.

This CDR3 is built from 14 residues. V gave up 7 bases and J gave up 0 bases, with 13 bases separating them. Germline assignment: CDR1 SQVTM and CDR2 ANQGSEA. Profiling relied on immunoSEQ multiplex PCR, and the TCRdb table lists in-frame clones only, not all of them. The sample holds about 15,000 clones, around 65% seen once. The gene calls are TRBV29-1 and TRBJ2-1; D not resolved. The receptor's source is an adult with an advanced solid tumor such as melanoma, head and neck, liver or kidney cancer. The specimen comprised CD4+ or CD8+ T cells sorted from blood, sampled in a trial of the OX40 agonist ivuxolimab. In DNA, the CDR3 is TGCAGCGCAGATGTCCCAAGCTCCTACAATGAGCAGTTCTTC. Its protein is CSADVPSSYNEQFF.